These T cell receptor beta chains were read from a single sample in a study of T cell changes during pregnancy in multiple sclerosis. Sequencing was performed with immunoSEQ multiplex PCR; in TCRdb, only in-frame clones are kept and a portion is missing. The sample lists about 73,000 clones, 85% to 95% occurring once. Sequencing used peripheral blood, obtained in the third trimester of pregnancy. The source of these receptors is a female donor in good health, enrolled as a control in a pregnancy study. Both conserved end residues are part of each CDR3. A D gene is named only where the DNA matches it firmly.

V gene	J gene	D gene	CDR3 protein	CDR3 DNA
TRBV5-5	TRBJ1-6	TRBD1	CASRRGDSNSPLHF	TGTGCCAGCCGCAGGGGGGATAGCAATTCACCCCTCCACTTT
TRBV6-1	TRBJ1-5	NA	CASTLTAGQPQHF	TGTGCCAGCACTTTGACAGCGGGGCAGCCCCAGCATTTT
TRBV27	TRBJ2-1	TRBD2	CASSSWGTSGSSEQFF	TGTGCCAGCAGCTCCTGGGGGACTAGCGGTTCATCGGAGCAGTTCTTC
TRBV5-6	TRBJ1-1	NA	CASSTSNRRAFF	TGTGCCAGCAGCACGTCGAACCGCCGGGCTTTCTTT
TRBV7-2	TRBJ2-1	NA	CASSLAGRQYFF	TGTGCCAGCAGCTTAGCAGGGAGGCAATATTTCTTC
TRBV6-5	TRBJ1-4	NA	CASSPGGIVKEKLFF	TGTGCCAGCAGCCCGGGGGGCATAGTAAAGGAAAAACTGTTTTTT
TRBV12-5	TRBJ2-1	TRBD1	CASAPSRTGNYNEQFF	TGTGCTAGTGCCCCTTCTAGGACAGGGAACTACAATGAGCAGTTCTTC
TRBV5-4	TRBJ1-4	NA	CASSFGRDEKLFF	TGTGCCAGCAGCTTCGGGAGGGATGAAAAACTGTTTTTT
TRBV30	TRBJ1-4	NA	CAWGSASGEKLFF	TGTGCCTGGGGGTCCGCGAGCGGTGAAAAACTGTTTTTT
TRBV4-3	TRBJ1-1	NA	CASSPRDSGTEAFF	TGCGCCAGCAGCCCCCGGGATTCGGGGACTGAAGCTTTCTTT
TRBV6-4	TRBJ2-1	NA	CASSEREYNEQFF	TGTGCCAGCAGTGAACGGGAGTACAATGAGCAGTTCTTC
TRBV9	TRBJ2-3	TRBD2	CASSVAVRGVDTQYF	TGTGCCAGCAGCGTAGCGGTCCGGGGGGTAGATACGCAGTATTTT